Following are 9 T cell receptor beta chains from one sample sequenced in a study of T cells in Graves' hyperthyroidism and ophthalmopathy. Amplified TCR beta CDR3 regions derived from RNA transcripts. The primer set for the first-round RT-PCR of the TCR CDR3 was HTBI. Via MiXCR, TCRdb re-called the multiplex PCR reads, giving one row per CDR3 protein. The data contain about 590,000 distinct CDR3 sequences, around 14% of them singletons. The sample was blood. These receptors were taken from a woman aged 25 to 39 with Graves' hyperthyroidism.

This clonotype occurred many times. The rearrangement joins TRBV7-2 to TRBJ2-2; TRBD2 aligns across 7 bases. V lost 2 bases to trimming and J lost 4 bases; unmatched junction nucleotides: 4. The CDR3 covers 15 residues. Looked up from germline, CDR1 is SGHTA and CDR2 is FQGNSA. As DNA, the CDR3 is TGTGCCAGCAGCTTACGGGGCGGGGGCACCGGGGAGCTGTTTTTT. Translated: CASSLRGGGTGELFF.

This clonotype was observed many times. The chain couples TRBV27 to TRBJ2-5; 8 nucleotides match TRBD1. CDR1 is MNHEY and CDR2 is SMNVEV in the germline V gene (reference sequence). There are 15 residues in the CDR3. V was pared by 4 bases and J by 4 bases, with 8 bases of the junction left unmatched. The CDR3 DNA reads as TGTGCCAGCAGTTCCCCCTTCAGGGGGCGAGAGACCCAGTACTTC. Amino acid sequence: CASSSPFRGRETQYF.

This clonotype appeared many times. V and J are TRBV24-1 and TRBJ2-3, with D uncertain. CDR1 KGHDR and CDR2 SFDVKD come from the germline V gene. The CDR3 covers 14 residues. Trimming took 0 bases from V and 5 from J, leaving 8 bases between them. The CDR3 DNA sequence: TGTGCCACCAGTGATTTGAATACTGGAGATACGCAGTATTTT. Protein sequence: CATSDLNTGDTQYF.

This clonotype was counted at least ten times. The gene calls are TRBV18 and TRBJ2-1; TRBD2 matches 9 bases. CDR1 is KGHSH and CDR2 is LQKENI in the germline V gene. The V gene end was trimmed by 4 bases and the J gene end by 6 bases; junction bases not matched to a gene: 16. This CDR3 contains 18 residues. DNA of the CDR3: TGTGCCAGCTCACTCGGGGTAGCGGGAGTCGTCCTTTCCAATGAGCAGTTCTTC. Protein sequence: CASSLGVAGVVLSNEQFF.

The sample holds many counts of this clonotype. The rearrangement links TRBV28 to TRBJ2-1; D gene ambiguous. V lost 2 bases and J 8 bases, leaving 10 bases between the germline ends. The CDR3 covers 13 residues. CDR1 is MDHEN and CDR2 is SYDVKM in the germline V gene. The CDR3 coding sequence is TGTGCCAGCAGTTTACCAGGCTCGGATGAGCAGTTCTTC. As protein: CASSLPGSDEQFF.

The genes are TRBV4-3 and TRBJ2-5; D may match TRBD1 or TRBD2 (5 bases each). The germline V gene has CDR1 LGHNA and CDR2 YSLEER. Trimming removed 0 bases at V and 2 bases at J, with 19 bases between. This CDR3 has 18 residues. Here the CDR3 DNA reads TGCGCCAGCAGCCAAGAGGGCCTAGCTTTTGAGGGGCAAGAGACCCAGTACTTC. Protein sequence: CASSQEGLAFEGQETQYF.

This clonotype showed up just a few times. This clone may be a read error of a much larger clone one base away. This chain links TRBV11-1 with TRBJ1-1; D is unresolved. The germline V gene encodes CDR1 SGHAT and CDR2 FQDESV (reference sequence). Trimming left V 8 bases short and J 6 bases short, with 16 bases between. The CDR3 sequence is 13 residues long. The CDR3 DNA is TGTGCCAGCGGCCCTAATAGCTGGGCTGAAGCTTTCTTT. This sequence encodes CASGPNSWAEAFF. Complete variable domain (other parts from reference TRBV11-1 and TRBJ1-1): EAEVAQSPRYKITEKSQAVAFWCDPISGHATLYWYRQILGQGPELLVQFQDESVVDDSQLPKDRFSAERLKGVDSTLKIQPAELGDSAMYLCASGPNSWAEAFFGQGTRLTVV.

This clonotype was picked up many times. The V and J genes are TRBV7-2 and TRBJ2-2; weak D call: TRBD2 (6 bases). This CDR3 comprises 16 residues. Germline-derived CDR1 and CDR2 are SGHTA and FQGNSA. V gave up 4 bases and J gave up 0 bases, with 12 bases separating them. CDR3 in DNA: TGTGCCAGCAGCTCGATTGGCGGGACGAACACCGGGGAGCTGTTTTTT. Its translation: CASSSIGGTNTGELFF.

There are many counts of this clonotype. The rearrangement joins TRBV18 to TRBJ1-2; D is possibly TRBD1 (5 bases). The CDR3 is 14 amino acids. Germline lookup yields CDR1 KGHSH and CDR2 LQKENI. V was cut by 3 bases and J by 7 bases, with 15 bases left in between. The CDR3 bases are TGTGCCAGCTCACCTGCAGGGAGGGACCCTGGCTACACCTTC. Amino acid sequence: CASSPAGRDPGYTF.